This TCR beta chain comes out of a study of regulatory T cells in long-lasting Graves disease. General observations from the study: TRBV28 was favored in persistent disease, as were TRBJ1-2 and TRBJ2-5.

Per the germline V gene, CDR1 is MDHEN and CDR2 is SYDVKM. V lost 2 bases, J lost 1 base, and 8 bases lay in between. The CDR3 extends over 14 amino acids. This clonotype was seen ten or more times. What it binds is unknown. According to the study, TCR beta libraries were built with iRepertoire HTBI primers and CDR3-region Arm-PCR. TCRdb ran MiXCR on the multiplex PCR reads and lists one entry per CDR3 protein. Altogether roughly 400,000 distinct CDR3 sequences are present, 15% being singletons, with the ten largest covering roughly 8%. Time point noted: newly diagnosed GD, antithyroid drugs for less than 3 months. PBMC RNA served as the TCR library source. American Thyroid Association guidelines defined Graves' disease diagnosis. These same data were also listed under a study on T cells in Graves' hyperthyroidism and ophthalmopathy. From that report: First-round RT-PCR with HTBI primers amplified the TCR CDR3 region. Most expanded thyroid clonotypes above 0.001 also appeared in blood.

The TCR sequence derives from a woman in her thirties or forties with Graves disease. This specimen was peripheral blood mononuclear cells (PBMCs), taken at new diagnosis, from a patient treated with antithyroid drugs. This sequence joins TRBV28 and TRBJ1-1; possibly TRBD1 for D (6 bases). CDR3 loop: CASSLRGSNTEAFF. For the CDR3, the DNA is TGTGCCAGCAGTTTAAGGGGGTCGAACACTGAAGCTTTCTTT.